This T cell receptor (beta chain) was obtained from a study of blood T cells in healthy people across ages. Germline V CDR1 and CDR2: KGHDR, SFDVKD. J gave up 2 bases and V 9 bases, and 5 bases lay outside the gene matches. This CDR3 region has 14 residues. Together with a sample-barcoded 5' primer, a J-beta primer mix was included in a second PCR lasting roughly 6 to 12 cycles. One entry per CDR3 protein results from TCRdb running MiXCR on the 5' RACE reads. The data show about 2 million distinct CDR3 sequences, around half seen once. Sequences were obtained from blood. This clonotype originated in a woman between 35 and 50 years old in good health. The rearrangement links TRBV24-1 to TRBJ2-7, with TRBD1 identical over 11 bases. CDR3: CATSPGQGAYEQYF. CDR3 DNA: TGTGCCACCTCTCCGGGACAGGGGGCCTACGAGCAGTACTTC.